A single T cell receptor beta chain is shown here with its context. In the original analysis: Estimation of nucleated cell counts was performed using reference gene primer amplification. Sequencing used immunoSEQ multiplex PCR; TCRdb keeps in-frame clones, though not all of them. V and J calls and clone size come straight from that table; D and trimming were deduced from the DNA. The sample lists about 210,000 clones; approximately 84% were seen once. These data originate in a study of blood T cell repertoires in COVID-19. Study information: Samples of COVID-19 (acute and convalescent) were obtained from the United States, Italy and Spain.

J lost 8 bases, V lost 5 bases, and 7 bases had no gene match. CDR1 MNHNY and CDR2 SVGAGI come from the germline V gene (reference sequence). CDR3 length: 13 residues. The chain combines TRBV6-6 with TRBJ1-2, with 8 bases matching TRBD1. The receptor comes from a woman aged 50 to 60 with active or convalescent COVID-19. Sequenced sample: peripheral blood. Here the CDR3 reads CASSPFRGRGYTF. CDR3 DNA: TGTGCCAGCAGTCCCTTCAGGGGGCGGGGCTACACCTTC.